This T cell receptor (beta chain) comes out of a study of human thymus T cells. Study-level findings and limits: Related work showed strongly overlapping thymic repertoires across unrelated individuals. Blood and thymic repertoires both appeared biased in V and J gene usage.

On this clone: Its target is not known.

Here immunoSEQ multiplex PCR was the method, and the copy in TCRdb shows in-frame clones only, minus some. Of tens of thousands of clones in the sample, 85% to 95% were seen once. Thymus tissue for the work was resected from patients undergoing corrective heart surgery. Donation was from healthy Finnish infants who were having corrective surgery that addressed congenital heart defects. J gave up 2 bases and V 0 bases, and 7 bases lay outside the gene matches. Germline loops: CDR1 SGHRS, CDR2 YFSETQ. The CDR3 covers 17 residues. Sequencing was performed on thymus tissue. The TCR sequence derives from a girl in the first two years of life with a congenital heart defect but otherwise immunologically healthy. This chain joins TRBV5-1 and TRBJ1-4; TRBD1 agrees at 7 bases. The CDR3 nucleotides are TGCGCCAGCAGCTTGGCTCCTGACAGGGCCACTAATGAAAAACTGTTTTTT. This translates into CASSLAPDRATNEKLFF.